Listed here are 25 T cell receptor beta chains from one sample, sequenced in a study of blood T cells in healthy people across ages. Combining a sample-barcoded 5' primer with a J-beta primer mix, a second PCR ran for roughly 7 to 11 cycles. TCRdb re-called the 5' RACE reads with MiXCR, one entry per CDR3 protein. The sample carries 1,300,000 or so distinct CDR3 sequences, 59% recorded once. The sample comprised blood. These receptors originate from a man aged 18-30 years in good health.

V is TRBV29-1 and J is TRBJ2-5, with 9 bases matching TRBD1. V was pared by 4 bases and J by 11 bases, with 14 bases of the junction left unmatched. There are 14 residues in the CDR3. The germline V gene has CDR1 SQVTM and CDR2 ANQGSEA. CDR3 sequence reads: CSVVRTGGSREQYF. Written as DNA, the CDR3 is TGCAGCGTTGTCCGAACAGGGGGCTCTCGTGAGCAGTACTTC.

This clonotype was found a few times. The chain carries TRBV12-3 or TRBV12-4 and TRBJ2-3, with 8 bases identical to TRBD2. V was pared by 3 bases and J by 0 bases, with 2 bases of the junction left unmatched. This CDR3 is built from 15 residues. The CDR3 nucleotides are TGTGCCAGCAGTTTGGAGCGGGGGAGCACAGATACGCAGTATTTT. Encoded protein: CASSLERGSTDTQYF.

V is TRBV6-2 or TRBV6-3 and J is TRBJ2-1; the D is unclear. The CDR3 contains 15 residues. Germline V gives CDR1 MNHEY, CDR2 SVGEGT. Trimming left V 8 bases short and J 8 bases short, with 22 bases between. The CDR3 DNA sequence: TGTGCCAGCCGCACTGCCCCCGGCTCAGCTGATGAGCAGTTCTTC. Residues: CASRTAPGSADEQFF.

This clonotype was recorded once. V is TRBV13 and J is TRBJ2-3, with 7 positions matching TRBD1. V lost 4 bases and J lost 3; bases outside the gene matches: 7. Germline CDR1 reads PRHDT; CDR2 reads FYEKMQ (reference sequence). The length of the CDR3 is 15 residues. CDR3 DNA sequence: TGTGCCAGCAGCTGGAGACAGGGCTGGACAGATACGCAGTATTTT. This sequence encodes CASSWRQGWTDTQYF.

This chain uses TRBV4-2 with TRBJ2-5, with 14 positions matching TRBD2. CDR3 length: 17 residues. CDR1 and CDR2 (germline): LGHNA, YNFKEQ. Trimming at V came to 4 bases and at J to 1 base, leaving 5 bases not matched to a gene. CDR3 sequence (DNA): TGTGCCAGCAGCCGACTAGCGGGAGGGCTCATCCAAGAGACCCAGTACTTC. Protein product: CASSRLAGGLIQETQYF.

CDR3: CASRPRGRSYEQYF. CDR3 DNA: TGTGCCAGCAGGCCCCGGGGGCGATCCTACGAGCAGTACTTC. The chain is built from TRBV12-3 or TRBV12-4 and TRBJ2-7; D is tentatively TRBD1 or TRBD2 (6 bases each). V was cut by 6 bases and J by 1 base, with 13 bases left in between. The CDR3 has 14 amino acids.

The V call is TRBV5-1, the J call TRBJ1-2, with D hard to call. V lost 7 bases, J lost 3 bases, and 7 bases lay in between. The CDR3 contains 11 residues. Looked up from germline, CDR1 is SGHRS and CDR2 is YFSETQ. CDR3 in DNA: TGCGCCAGCGCGACGGACTATGGCTACACCTTC. Its protein product is CASATDYGYTF.

This clonotype was observed a few times. The V call is TRBV7-2, the J call TRBJ2-7; D remains unclear. Germline V gene data show CDR1 as SGHTA and CDR2 as FQGNSA. The germline V and J ends were trimmed by 8 bases and 4 bases, with 18 bases remaining between them. This CDR3 contains 14 residues. The CDR3 nucleotides are TGTGCCAGCGCCCCGAGCGCCTTCAAATACGAGCAGTACTTC. It codes for CASAPSAFKYEQYF.

The chain couples TRBV6-2 or TRBV6-3 to TRBJ1-5, with a possible D match to TRBD1 (5 bases). V was trimmed by 2 bases and J by 0 bases, leaving 20 bases between them. The CDR3 is 19 amino acids. Germline CDR1 reads MNHEY; CDR2 reads SVGEGT. In DNA, the CDR3 is TGTGCCAGCAGTTACCCCACGGGTTCGACAGACTATAGCAATCAGCCCCAGCATTTT. Amino acids: CASSYPTGSTDYSNQPQHF.

The genes are TRBV10-1 and TRBJ2-3; possible D gene TRBD2, 6 bases. Germline V CDR1 and CDR2: WNHNN, SYGVQD (reference sequence). The length of the CDR3 is 15 residues. With 3 bases removed from V and 2 bases from J, the gap between germline ends came to 12 bases. CDR3: CASSDREDLTDTQYF. CDR3 nucleotide sequence: TGCGCCAGCAGTGACAGGGAGGACCTCACAGATACGCAGTATTTT.

The chain has TRBV27 and TRBJ2-3, with TRBD2 matching 10 bases. The J segment lost 4 bases and the V segment lost 6 bases, leaving 16 bases of the junction unmatched. Germline-derived CDR1 and CDR2 are MNHEY and SMNVEV (reference sequence). The CDR3 sequence is 18 residues long. This chain's CDR3 is CASRTGRVGLANPDTQYF. CDR3 bases: TGTGCCAGCAGAACTGGTCGGGTGGGACTAGCGAACCCAGATACGCAGTATTTT.

The chain carries TRBV20-1 and TRBJ2-1, with 16 bases lining up with TRBD2. Trimming at V came to 8 bases and at J to 9 bases, leaving 10 bases not matched to a gene. CDR3 length: 15 amino acids. Germline loops: CDR1 DFQATT, CDR2 SNEGSKA (reference sequence). The DNA for the CDR3 is TGCAGTACACGACCGGGACTAGCGGGGGGGTTTGAGCAGTTCTTC. Residues: CSTRPGLAGGFEQFF.

This clonotype was counted between two and nine times. This chain joins TRBV7-9 and TRBJ2-7, with D perhaps matching TRBD1 (6 bases). Germline CDR1 and CDR2: SEHNR and FQNEAQ (reference sequence). V was cut by 5 bases and J by 4 bases, with 15 bases left in between. CDR3 length: 14 amino acids. This CDR3 is CASSQQGRRYEQYF. CDR3 nucleotide sequence: TGTGCCAGCAGCCAACAGGGAAGAAGATACGAGCAGTACTTC.

This clonotype showed up just once. A read error may produce the germline difference seen at one junction end. The rearrangement links TRBV7-7 to TRBJ2-5; the match to TRBD2 covers 15 bases. Germline CDR1 is SSHAT and CDR2 is FNYEAQ (reference sequence). The CDR3 spans 16 residues. Here the CDR3 reads CASSPRGTSGGETQYF. In DNA, the CDR3 is TGTGCTAGCAGCCCCCGAGGGACTAGCGGGGGGGAGACCCAGTACTTC.

As DNA, the CDR3 is TGCGCCAGCAGCGCACATCAAGGGAGGACCTCCTACAATGAGCAGTTCTTC. Protein product: CASSAHQGRTSYNEQFF. The chain has TRBV4-1 and TRBJ2-1; the D gene is possibly TRBD2 (6 bases). The CDR3 contains 17 residues. The germline gives CDR1 MGHRA, CDR2 YSYEKL. The germline V and J ends were trimmed by 5 bases and 0 bases, with 17 bases remaining between them.

Concerning this clonotype itself: An end of the junction differs from the germline gene, which may be a read error. V and J are TRBV12-3 or TRBV12-4 and TRBJ2-1; D possibly corresponds to TRBD1 (5 bases). This CDR3 has 18 residues. CDR3 region: CVSSFLGVRGTSYNEQFF. The CDR3 DNA reads TGTGTCAGCAGTTTCCTAGGAGTAAGGGGAACGTCCTACAATGAGCAGTTCTTC.

The chain joins TRBV5-6 to TRBJ2-1, with D unresolved. CDR3 length: 13 amino acids. CDR1 and CDR2 (germline): SGHDT, YYEEEE. The V and J ends lost 5 bases and 4 bases respectively, with 10 bases between them. In DNA form, the CDR3 reads TGTGCCAGCAGATTACGAGAGTACAATGAGCAGTTCTTC. Amino acids: CASRLREYNEQFF.

V usage is TRBV20-1 and J usage is TRBJ2-2, with D perhaps matching TRBD1 or TRBD2 (6 bases each). The ends were cut back, 6 bases at V and 3 bases at J, with 14 bases in the middle. Germline V gives CDR1 DFQATT, CDR2 SNEGSKA (reference sequence). The CDR3 loop spans 14 amino acids. The CDR3 sequence: CSARRGADTGELFF. The CDR3 DNA is TGCAGTGCCCGGAGGGGGGCGGACACCGGGGAGCTGTTTTTT.

J is TRBJ2-3 and V is TRBV5-1; TRBD2 is a possible D gene (6 bases). This CDR3 contains 14 residues. CDR1 SGHRS and CDR2 YFSETQ come from the germline V gene. Trimming removed 7 bases at V and 4 bases at J, with 16 bases between. The CDR3 sequence: CASGAGRNADTQYF. The CDR3 nucleotides are TGCGCCAGCGGCGCGGGACGGAATGCAGATACGCAGTATTTT.

V usage is TRBV12-3 or TRBV12-4 and J usage is TRBJ2-3; no firm D call. Trimming shortened V by 6 bases and J by 4 bases, and 14 bases separated the two germline ends. The CDR3 extends over 14 amino acids. CDR3 amino acids: CASSLHEYADTQYF. CDR3 DNA sequence: TGTGCCAGCAGCCTCCACGAGTACGCAGATACGCAGTATTTT.

The chain couples TRBV29-1 to TRBJ2-5, with a weak D call TRBD1 (6 bases). This CDR3 has 12 amino acids. The V and J ends lost 4 bases and 4 bases respectively, with 10 bases between them. Per germline, CDR1 SQVTM and CDR2 ANQGSEA. CDR3: CSVVSQGETQYF. The CDR3 DNA reads TGCAGCGTTGTATCACAGGGAGAGACCCAGTACTTC.

The chain joins TRBV20-1 to TRBJ2-7; TRBD1 is a possible D gene (6 bases). Germline V gives CDR1 DFQATT, CDR2 SNEGSKA (reference sequence). The CDR3 spans 13 residues. Trimming removed 6 bases at V and 2 bases at J, with 14 bases between. The CDR3 loop reads CSAQPTGPYEQYF. Here the CDR3 DNA reads TGCAGTGCACAACCAACAGGGCCCTACGAGCAGTACTTC.

This clonotype was counted between two and nine times. The rearrangement uses TRBV2 and TRBJ2-6; D remains ambiguous. Per the germline V gene, CDR1 is SNHLY and CDR2 is FYNNEI. There are 17 residues in the CDR3. V dropped 5 bases and J dropped 0 bases, with 14 bases sitting between them. The CDR3 DNA reads TGTGCCAGCAGTCTAACGGCTTCGGGCTCTGGGGCCAACGTCCTGACTTTC. It specifies CASSLTASGSGANVLTF. Combining the CDR3 with reference TRBV2 and TRBJ2-6 gives the whole variable domain EPEVTQTPSHQVTQMGQEVILRCVPISNHLYFYWYRQILGQKVEFLVSFYNNEISEKSEIFDDQFSVERPDGSNFTLKIRSTKLEDSAMYFCASSLTASGSGANVLTFGAGSRLTVL.

This clonotype was seen a few times. This chain connects TRBV25-1 to TRBJ1-2; TRBD1 matches at 8 bases. Germline values: CDR1 MGHDK, CDR2 SYGVNS. CDR3 length: 14 amino acids. Trimming removed 3 bases from V and 6 bases from J; junction bases left unmatched: 6. CDR3 in DNA: TGTGCCAGCAGTGATCGGGACAGGAGTAATGGCTACACCTTC. Translation: CASSDRDRSNGYTF.

This clonotype was recorded a few times. This chain joins TRBV29-1 and TRBJ2-2, with D perhaps TRBD1 or TRBD2 (6 bases each). CDR1 and CDR2 (germline): SQVTM, ANQGSEA. The CDR3 totals 14 residues. Trimming stripped 8 bases from V and 4 bases from J, with 17 bases between. Here the CDR3 DNA reads TGCAGCATTTCGGGGGCTGGCACCACCGGGGAGCTGTTTTTT. It is translated as CSISGAGTTGELFF.